This TCR beta chain was observed in a study of metastatic and nonmetastatic thyroid tumors. Each patient came to thyroid surgery without any prior treatment (of any kind). This clone was detected a few times. The CDR3 loop spans 16 amino acids. Looked up from germline, CDR1 is MNHEY and CDR2 is SMNVEV (reference sequence). V lost 6 bases and J lost 3, with 21 bases in between. TCRdb re-called the PCR reads through MiXCR. The data hold tens of thousands of clones, with about 18% observed a single time. This receptor was taken from a male donor with papillary thyroid cancer or a benign thyroid nodule (not recorded which). Some clones in this sample may be carry-over from other donors' samples. The chain joins TRBV27 to TRBJ2-7, with D perhaps TRBD1 or TRBD2 (5 bases each). The sample was blood. Written as DNA, the CDR3 is TGTGCCAGCAGCATTGGAGTAGGGACGATGGTCTACGAGCAGTACTTC. It codes for CASSIGVGTMVYEQYF.